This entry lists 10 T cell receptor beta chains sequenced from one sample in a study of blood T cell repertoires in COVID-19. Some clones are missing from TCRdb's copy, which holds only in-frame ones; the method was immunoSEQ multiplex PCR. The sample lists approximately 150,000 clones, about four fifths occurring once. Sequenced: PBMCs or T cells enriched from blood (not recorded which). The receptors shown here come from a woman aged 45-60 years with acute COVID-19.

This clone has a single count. This CDR3 is CASSLATRGHGNIQYF. Written as DNA, the CDR3 is TGTGCCAGCAGCTTAGCTACCAGGGGGCACGGGAACATTCAGTACTTC. The chain has TRBV7-2 and TRBJ2-4, with 8 nucleotides matching TRBD1. The CDR3 is 16 residues long. V was pared by 0 bases and J by 7 bases, with 8 bases of the junction left unmatched. Germline lookup yields CDR1 SGHTA and CDR2 FQGNSA.

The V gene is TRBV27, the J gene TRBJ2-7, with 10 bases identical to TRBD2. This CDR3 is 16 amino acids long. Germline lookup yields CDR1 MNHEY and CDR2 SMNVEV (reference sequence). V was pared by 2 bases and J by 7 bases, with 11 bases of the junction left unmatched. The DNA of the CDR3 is TGTGCCAGCAGTTTAAGTCCGGCTAGCGGGAGTGGGGAGCAGTACTTC. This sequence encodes CASSLSPASGSGEQYF.

The DNA for the CDR3 is TGTGCCAGCAGCGCCTCAAGATTCACCGCGGGGGACTATGGCTACACCTTC. Its translation: CASSASRFTAGDYGYTF. The gene calls are TRBV9 and TRBJ1-2; TRBD1 is a possible D gene (5 bases). Looked up from germline, CDR1 is SGDLS and CDR2 is YYNGEE. Deletions cut 3 bases from V and 3 bases from J, with 21 bases between. The CDR3 consists of 17 residues.

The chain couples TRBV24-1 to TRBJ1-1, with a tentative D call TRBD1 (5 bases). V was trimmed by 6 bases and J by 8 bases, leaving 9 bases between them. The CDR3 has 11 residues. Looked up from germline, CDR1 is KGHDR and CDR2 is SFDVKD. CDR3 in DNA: TGTGCCACCAGTTGGGGGAGGGAAGCTTTCTTT. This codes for CATSWGREAFF.

The CDR3 sequence: CASRAGPSYEQYF. Here the CDR3 DNA reads TGTGCCAGCAGGGCGGGACCCTCCTACGAGCAGTACTTC. V and J are TRBV5-5 and TRBJ2-7; D is possibly TRBD2 (6 bases). The CDR3 runs 13 residues. CDR1 and CDR2 from the germline V gene are SGHKS and YYEKEE (reference sequence). V was shortened by 5 bases and J by 0 bases, with 9 bases between the two germline ends.

DNA for the CDR3: TGTGCCAGCAGCCTCAGACTAGCGGGCCGCTCCTACAATGAGCAGTTCTTC. Translation gives CASSLRLAGRSYNEQFF. The rearrangement uses TRBV7-8 and TRBJ2-1, with 10 bases aligning to TRBD2. This CDR3 has 17 residues. The V gene end was trimmed by 5 bases and the J gene end by 0 bases; junction bases not matched to a gene: 7. In germline, CDR1 is SGHVS, CDR2 FQNEAQ.

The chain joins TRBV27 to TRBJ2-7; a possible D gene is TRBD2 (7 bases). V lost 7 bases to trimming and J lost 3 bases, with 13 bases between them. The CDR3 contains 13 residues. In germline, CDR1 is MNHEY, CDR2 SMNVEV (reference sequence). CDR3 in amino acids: CASKRGEGYEQYF. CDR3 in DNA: TGTGCCAGCAAGAGGGGGGAGGGCTACGAGCAGTACTTC.

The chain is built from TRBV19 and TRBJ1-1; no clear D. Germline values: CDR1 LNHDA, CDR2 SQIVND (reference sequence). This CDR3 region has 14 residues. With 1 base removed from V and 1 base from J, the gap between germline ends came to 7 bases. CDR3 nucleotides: TGTGCCAGTAGTATAGCCTATCAGAACACTGAAGCTTTCTTT. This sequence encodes CASSIAYQNTEAFF.

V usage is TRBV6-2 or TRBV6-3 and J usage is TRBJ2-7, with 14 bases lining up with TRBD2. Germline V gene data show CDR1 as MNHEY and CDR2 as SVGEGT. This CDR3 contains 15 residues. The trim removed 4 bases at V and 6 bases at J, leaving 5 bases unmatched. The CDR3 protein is CASSSRTSGGFEQYF. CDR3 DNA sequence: TGTGCCAGCAGTTCCCGGACTAGCGGGGGGTTCGAGCAGTACTTC.

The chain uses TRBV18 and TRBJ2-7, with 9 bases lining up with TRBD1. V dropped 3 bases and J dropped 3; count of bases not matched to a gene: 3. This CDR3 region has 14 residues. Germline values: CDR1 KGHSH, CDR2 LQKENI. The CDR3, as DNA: TGTGCCAGCTCACCTAGGACAGGGGTCTACGAGCAGTACTTC. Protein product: CASSPRTGVYEQYF.